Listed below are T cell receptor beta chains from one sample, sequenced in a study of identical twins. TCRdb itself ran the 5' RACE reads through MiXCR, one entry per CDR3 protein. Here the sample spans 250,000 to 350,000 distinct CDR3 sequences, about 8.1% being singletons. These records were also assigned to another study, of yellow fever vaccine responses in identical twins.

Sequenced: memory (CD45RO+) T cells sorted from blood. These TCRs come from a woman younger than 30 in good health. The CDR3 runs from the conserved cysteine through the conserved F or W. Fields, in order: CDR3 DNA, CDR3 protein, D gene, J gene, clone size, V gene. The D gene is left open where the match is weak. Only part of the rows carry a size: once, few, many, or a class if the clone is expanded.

CDR3nt: TGTGCCAGCAGTTTTCGCGGGCCAGCCTACAATGAGCAGTTCTTC; CDR3aa: CASSFRGPAYNEQFF; d_gene: NA; j_gene: TRBJ2-1; abundance: NA; v_gene: TRBV12-3/TRBV12-4
CDR3nt: TGTGCCATCAGCAGGACTAGCGGGAGCACAGATACGCAGTATTTT; CDR3aa: CAISRTSGSTDTQYF; d_gene: TRBD2; j_gene: TRBJ2-3; abundance: many; v_gene: TRBV10-3
CDR3nt: TGTGCCAGCAGCGTCGACAGGGGGCGGAACTATGGCTACACCTTC; CDR3aa: CASSVDRGRNYGYTF; d_gene: TRBD1; j_gene: TRBJ1-2; abundance: NA; v_gene: TRBV9
CDR3nt: TGTGCCAGCAGTTTATCTCGGGGCTACGAGCAGTACTTC; CDR3aa: CASSLSRGYEQYF; d_gene: NA; j_gene: TRBJ2-7; abundance: few; v_gene: TRBV12-3/TRBV12-4
CDR3nt: TGCGCCAGCAGCCCACTCAGCGGGCGGAACACTGAAGCTTTCTTT; CDR3aa: CASSPLSGRNTEAFF; d_gene: NA; j_gene: TRBJ1-1; abundance: NA; v_gene: TRBV5-1
CDR3nt: TGCAGTGCTAGACATACGGGGCGGGGGGGCAGAAATGAGCAGTTCTTC; CDR3aa: CSARHTGRGGRNEQFF; d_gene: TRBD2; j_gene: TRBJ2-1; abundance: few; v_gene: TRBV20-1
CDR3nt: TGCGCCAGCAGCTTGGGAGGACTATCCACTGAAGCTTTCTTT; CDR3aa: CASSLGGLSTEAFF; d_gene: NA; j_gene: TRBJ1-1; abundance: NA; v_gene: TRBV5-1
CDR3nt: TGTGCCAGCAGCCCCGATCGCGGTCTCTACAATGAGCAGTTCTTC; CDR3aa: CASSPDRGLYNEQFF; d_gene: NA; j_gene: TRBJ2-1; abundance: many; v_gene: TRBV7-3
CDR3nt: TGTGCCAGCAGCTTAGTAGCCCTGACTAGCGGGAGTTTTCCCGGGGAGCTGTTTTTT; CDR3aa: CASSLVALTSGSFPGELFF; d_gene: TRBD2; j_gene: TRBJ2-2; abundance: NA; v_gene: TRBV11-1
CDR3nt: TGCAGCGTCTCAAGGACCGAACCTTACGAGCAGTACTTC; CDR3aa: CSVSRTEPYEQYF; d_gene: NA; j_gene: TRBJ2-7; abundance: few; v_gene: TRBV29-1
CDR3nt: TGTGCCAGCAGTGCCTCGACAGGGGGTGACGAGCAGTACTTC; CDR3aa: CASSASTGGDEQYF; d_gene: TRBD1; j_gene: TRBJ2-7; abundance: few; v_gene: TRBV6-5
CDR3nt: TGTGCCACCAGCGCCCGGGGCTACGAGCAGTACTTC; CDR3aa: CATSARGYEQYF; d_gene: NA; j_gene: TRBJ2-7; abundance: few; v_gene: TRBV15
CDR3nt: TGTGCCAGCACTCGGGACAGGGCGGCTGAAAAACTGTTTTTT; CDR3aa: CASTRDRAAEKLFF; d_gene: TRBD1; j_gene: TRBJ1-4; abundance: many; v_gene: TRBV12-3/TRBV12-4
CDR3nt: TGTGCCAGCAGACAACAGGGTACTGGGGCCAACGTCCTGACTTTC; CDR3aa: CASRQQGTGANVLTF; d_gene: NA; j_gene: TRBJ2-6; abundance: NA; v_gene: TRBV3-1
CDR3nt: TGTGCCAGCAGCTTATCATCTGGGTCTGGGGCCAACGTCCTGACTTTC; CDR3aa: CASSLSSGSGANVLTF; d_gene: NA; j_gene: TRBJ2-6; abundance: few; v_gene: TRBV11-1
CDR3nt: TGTGCCAGCACTCCAACCCCGGGTACAGGGGAGCTGTTTTTT; CDR3aa: CASTPTPGTGELFF; d_gene: NA; j_gene: TRBJ2-2; abundance: few; v_gene: TRBV7-2
CDR3nt: TGTGCCAGCAGGCGGGAGACGTACGAGCAGTACTTC; CDR3aa: CASRRETYEQYF; d_gene: TRBD2; j_gene: TRBJ2-7; abundance: NA; v_gene: TRBV2
CDR3nt: TGTGCCAGCAGCCAACGGACTAGAACAGATACGCAGTATTTT; CDR3aa: CASSQRTRTDTQYF; d_gene: TRBD2; j_gene: TRBJ2-3; abundance: NA; v_gene: TRBV3-1
CDR3nt: TGCAGCGGCCGATACCGGGACAGGGGGCCGGAGACCCAGTACTTC; CDR3aa: CSGRYRDRGPETQYF; d_gene: TRBD1; j_gene: TRBJ2-5; abundance: few; v_gene: TRBV29-1
CDR3nt: TGTGCCAGCAGCTGGGGTCACAGCTCTGGGGCCAACGTCCTGACTTTC; CDR3aa: CASSWGHSSGANVLTF; d_gene: NA; j_gene: TRBJ2-6; abundance: many; v_gene: TRBV5-5
CDR3nt: TGTGCCAGCGGGTTGGACGGCTACGAGCAGTACTTC; CDR3aa: CASGLDGYEQYF; d_gene: NA; j_gene: TRBJ2-7; abundance: many; v_gene: TRBV28
CDR3nt: TGTGCCACCAGTGATCGGACAGGGGGAAGAGAGACCCAGTACTTC; CDR3aa: CATSDRTGGRETQYF; d_gene: TRBD1; j_gene: TRBJ2-5; abundance: few; v_gene: TRBV24-1
CDR3nt: TGTGCCACCAGTGTAAACGATACTTATAGCAATCAGCCCCAGCATTTT; CDR3aa: CATSVNDTYSNQPQHF; d_gene: NA; j_gene: TRBJ1-5; abundance: few; v_gene: TRBV24-1
CDR3nt: TGCGCCAGCAGCTTGGGAGGGCCCACTGAAGCTTTCTTT; CDR3aa: CASSLGGPTEAFF; d_gene: NA; j_gene: TRBJ1-1; abundance: many; v_gene: TRBV5-1
CDR3nt: TGTGCCAGCAGTTTCGAAGGGTATAATTCACCCCTCCACTTT; CDR3aa: CASSFEGYNSPLHF; d_gene: NA; j_gene: TRBJ1-6; abundance: many; v_gene: TRBV27
CDR3nt: TGCGCCAGCAGGCGAGTAGCGGGGTCTCAAGAGACCCAGTACTTC; CDR3aa: CASRRVAGSQETQYF; d_gene: TRBD2; j_gene: TRBJ2-5; abundance: NA; v_gene: TRBV5-1
CDR3nt: TGTGCCAGCAGCTTGGCCGGGACCTTGAACACCGGGGAGCTGTTTTTT; CDR3aa: CASSLAGTLNTGELFF; d_gene: NA; j_gene: TRBJ2-2; abundance: NA; v_gene: TRBV5-4
CDR3nt: TGTGCCAGCAGGACAGCTGAGACCCAGTACTTC; CDR3aa: CASRTAETQYF; d_gene: NA; j_gene: TRBJ2-5; abundance: many; v_gene: TRBV12-3/TRBV12-4
CDR3nt: TGTGCCAGCAGTCAACAGGGAACAGATACGCAGTATTTT; CDR3aa: CASSQQGTDTQYF; d_gene: NA; j_gene: TRBJ2-3; abundance: few; v_gene: TRBV28
CDR3nt: TGTGCCAGCAGCCAAGAATATGGTTCTGGGGCCAACGTCCTGACTTTC; CDR3aa: CASSQEYGSGANVLTF; d_gene: NA; j_gene: TRBJ2-6; abundance: few; v_gene: TRBV3-1
CDR3nt: TGTGCCAGCAGCTCGGGACAGGGGGTCGGAAAACTGTTTTTT; CDR3aa: CASSSGQGVGKLFF; d_gene: TRBD1; j_gene: TRBJ1-4; abundance: NA; v_gene: TRBV7-8
CDR3nt: TGTGCCAGCAGCTTAGCGCGGGTTTTCGCTCACGATGAGCAGTTCTTC; CDR3aa: CASSLARVFAHDEQFF; d_gene: NA; j_gene: TRBJ2-1; abundance: few; v_gene: TRBV7-8
CDR3nt: TGTGCCAGCAGTTACACGCCCGGGGAGCTGTTTTTT; CDR3aa: CASSYTPGELFF; d_gene: NA; j_gene: TRBJ2-2; abundance: few; v_gene: TRBV6-2/TRBV6-3
CDR3nt: TGCGCCAGCAGCTTGTCGGCTAGCGCCTACAATGAGCAGTTCTTC; CDR3aa: CASSLSASAYNEQFF; d_gene: NA; j_gene: TRBJ2-1; abundance: many; v_gene: TRBV5-1
CDR3nt: TGTGCCAGCAGCTTAGGGGCTAGCGGGAGAAACAATGAGCAGTTCTTC; CDR3aa: CASSLGASGRNNEQFF; d_gene: TRBD2; j_gene: TRBJ2-1; abundance: few; v_gene: TRBV7-8
CDR3nt: TGCGCCAGCAGACCCGGGACTAGTTCCAATGAGCAGTTCTTC; CDR3aa: CASRPGTSSNEQFF; d_gene: TRBD2; j_gene: TRBJ2-1; abundance: many; v_gene: TRBV5-1
CDR3nt: TGTGCCAGCAGTGTACAGGGGAGAGGGGCCTACAATGAGCAGTTCTTC; CDR3aa: CASSVQGRGAYNEQFF; d_gene: TRBD1; j_gene: TRBJ2-1; abundance: few; v_gene: TRBV2
CDR3nt: TGCGCCAGCAGCTTTCTAGCGGAATACACAGATACGCAGTATTTT; CDR3aa: CASSFLAEYTDTQYF; d_gene: TRBD2; j_gene: TRBJ2-3; abundance: once; v_gene: TRBV5-1
CDR3nt: TGCGCCAGCAGCGCTGGGACAGGGGGGTACCAAGAGACCCAGTACTTC; CDR3aa: CASSAGTGGYQETQYF; d_gene: TRBD1; j_gene: TRBJ2-5; abundance: many; v_gene: TRBV5-1
CDR3nt: TGTGCCAGCAGACTAGCGGGTTCGAACACCGGGGAGCTGTTTTTT; CDR3aa: CASRLAGSNTGELFF; d_gene: TRBD2; j_gene: TRBJ2-2; abundance: many; v_gene: TRBV6-1
CDR3nt: TGTGCCAGCAGTGAAGCTCCAGCAGGGGGCGGGGAGACCCAGTACTTC; CDR3aa: CASSEAPAGGGETQYF; d_gene: TRBD1; j_gene: TRBJ2-5; abundance: NA; v_gene: TRBV2
CDR3nt: TGCGCCAGCAGCCTGGGGGGGACTAGCGTTAACAATGAGCAGTTCTTC; CDR3aa: CASSLGGTSVNNEQFF; d_gene: TRBD2; j_gene: TRBJ2-1; abundance: NA; v_gene: TRBV5-1
CDR3nt: TGCAGTGCTAGCCCCCTGAACACTGAAGCTTTCTTT; CDR3aa: CSASPLNTEAFF; d_gene: NA; j_gene: TRBJ1-1; abundance: many; v_gene: TRBV20-1
CDR3nt: TGTGCCATCAGTGAGACAGGGCAGGAGAATTCACCCCTCCACTTT; CDR3aa: CAISETGQENSPLHF; d_gene: NA; j_gene: TRBJ1-6; abundance: NA; v_gene: TRBV10-3
CDR3nt: TGTGCCAGCAGTGACTTGAACTCCTACAATGAGCAGTTCTTC; CDR3aa: CASSDLNSYNEQFF; d_gene: NA; j_gene: TRBJ2-1; abundance: many; v_gene: TRBV25-1
CDR3nt: TGTGCCAGCAGCTTATTCCGCCGGGAGACCCAGTACTTC; CDR3aa: CASSLFRRETQYF; d_gene: NA; j_gene: TRBJ2-5; abundance: many; v_gene: TRBV7-2
CDR3nt: TGTGCCAGCAGTTTTTCCGGACTAGCGGGAGCAGATACGCAGTATTTT; CDR3aa: CASSFSGLAGADTQYF; d_gene: TRBD2; j_gene: TRBJ2-3; abundance: NA; v_gene: TRBV12-3/TRBV12-4
CDR3nt: TGTGCCAGCAGCAAGCGGGCACCCGATCTCCAAGAGACCCAGTACTTC; CDR3aa: CASSKRAPDLQETQYF; d_gene: NA; j_gene: TRBJ2-5; abundance: many; v_gene: TRBV21-1
CDR3nt: TGTGCCAGCAGTGAAGGTCCGGGACTAGCGGGGTTTTTCGACACCGGGGAGCTGTTTTTT; CDR3aa: CASSEGPGLAGFFDTGELFF; d_gene: TRBD2; j_gene: TRBJ2-2; abundance: few; v_gene: TRBV6-1
CDR3nt: TGTGCCAGCAGCTTAGTGGAGAGCTACGAGCAGTACTTC; CDR3aa: CASSLVESYEQYF; d_gene: NA; j_gene: TRBJ2-7; abundance: few; v_gene: TRBV7-8
CDR3nt: TGTGCCAGCAGTTTAGGGACTAGCGGGAGGGCGCTCGGAGGGCAGTTCTTC; CDR3aa: CASSLGTSGRALGGQFF; d_gene: TRBD2; j_gene: TRBJ2-1; abundance: NA; v_gene: TRBV12-3/TRBV12-4
CDR3nt: TGTGCCAGCAGCCCCTTCAAGGGCACTGAAGCTTTCTTT; CDR3aa: CASSPFKGTEAFF; d_gene: NA; j_gene: TRBJ1-1; abundance: NA; v_gene: TRBV14
CDR3nt: TGCGCCAGCAGCTTGGATTCCGGCAGGGGGCTCCAAGAGACCCAGTACTTC; CDR3aa: CASSLDSGRGLQETQYF; d_gene: TRBD1; j_gene: TRBJ2-5; abundance: few; v_gene: TRBV5-1
CDR3nt: TGTGCCATCAGTGGCAGGACTAGCGGGGGTATAGATACGCAGTATTTT; CDR3aa: CAISGRTSGGIDTQYF; d_gene: TRBD2; j_gene: TRBJ2-3; abundance: NA; v_gene: TRBV10-3